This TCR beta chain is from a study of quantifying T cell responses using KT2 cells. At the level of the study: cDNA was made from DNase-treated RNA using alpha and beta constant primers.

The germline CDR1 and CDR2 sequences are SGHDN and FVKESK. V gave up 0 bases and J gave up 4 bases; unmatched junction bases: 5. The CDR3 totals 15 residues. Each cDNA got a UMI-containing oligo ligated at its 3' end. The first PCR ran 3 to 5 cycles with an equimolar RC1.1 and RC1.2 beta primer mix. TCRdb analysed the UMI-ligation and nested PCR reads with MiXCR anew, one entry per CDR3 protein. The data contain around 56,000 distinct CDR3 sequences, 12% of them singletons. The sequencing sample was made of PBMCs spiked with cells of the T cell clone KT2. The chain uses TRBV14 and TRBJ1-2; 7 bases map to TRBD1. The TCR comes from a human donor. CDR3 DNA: TGTGCCAGCAGCCAAGAGGACAGGCGGAGCTATGGCTACACCTTC. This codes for CASSQEDRRSYGYTF.